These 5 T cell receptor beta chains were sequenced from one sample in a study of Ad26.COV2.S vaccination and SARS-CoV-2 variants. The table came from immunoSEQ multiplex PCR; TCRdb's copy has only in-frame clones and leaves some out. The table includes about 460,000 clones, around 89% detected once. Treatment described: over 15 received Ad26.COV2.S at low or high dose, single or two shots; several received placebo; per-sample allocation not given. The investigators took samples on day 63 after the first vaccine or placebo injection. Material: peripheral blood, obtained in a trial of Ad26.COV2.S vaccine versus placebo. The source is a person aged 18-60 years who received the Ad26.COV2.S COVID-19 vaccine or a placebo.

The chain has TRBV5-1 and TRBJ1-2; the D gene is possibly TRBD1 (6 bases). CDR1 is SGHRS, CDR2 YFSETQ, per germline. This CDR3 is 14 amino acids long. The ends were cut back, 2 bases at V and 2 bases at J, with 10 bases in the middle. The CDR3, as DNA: TGCGCCAGCAGCTTAACCACAGGGAACTATGGCTACACCTTC. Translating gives CASSLTTGNYGYTF.

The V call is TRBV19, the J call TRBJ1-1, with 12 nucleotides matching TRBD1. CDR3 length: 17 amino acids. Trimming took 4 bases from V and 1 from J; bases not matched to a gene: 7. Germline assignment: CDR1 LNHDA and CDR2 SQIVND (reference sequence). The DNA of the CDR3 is TGTGCCAGTAGTACGCGGGACAGGGGGCGAGGGAACACTGAAGCTTTCTTT. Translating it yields CASSTRDRGRGNTEAFF.

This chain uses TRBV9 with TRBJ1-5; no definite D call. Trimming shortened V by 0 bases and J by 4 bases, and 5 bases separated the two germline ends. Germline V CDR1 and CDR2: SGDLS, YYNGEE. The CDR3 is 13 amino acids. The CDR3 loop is CASSVDINQPQHF. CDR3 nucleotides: TGTGCCAGCAGCGTAGATATAAATCAGCCCCAGCATTTT.

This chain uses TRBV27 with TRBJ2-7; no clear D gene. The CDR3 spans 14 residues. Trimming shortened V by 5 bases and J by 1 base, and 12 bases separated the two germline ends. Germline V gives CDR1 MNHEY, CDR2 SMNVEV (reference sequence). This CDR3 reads CASSLKQSSYEQYF. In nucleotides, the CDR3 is TGTGCCAGCAGTCTGAAGCAATCTTCCTACGAGCAGTACTTC.

As DNA, the CDR3 is TGTGCCAGCAGCTTTTTGAACGACCCGGGAGAAGAAGCTTTCTTT. It yields the protein CASSFLNDPGEEAFF. The chain has TRBV5-6 and TRBJ1-1; D uncertain. V lost 2 bases to trimming and J lost 8 bases, with 19 bases between them. Germline V gives CDR1 SGHDT, CDR2 YYEEEE. This CDR3 spans 15 amino acids.